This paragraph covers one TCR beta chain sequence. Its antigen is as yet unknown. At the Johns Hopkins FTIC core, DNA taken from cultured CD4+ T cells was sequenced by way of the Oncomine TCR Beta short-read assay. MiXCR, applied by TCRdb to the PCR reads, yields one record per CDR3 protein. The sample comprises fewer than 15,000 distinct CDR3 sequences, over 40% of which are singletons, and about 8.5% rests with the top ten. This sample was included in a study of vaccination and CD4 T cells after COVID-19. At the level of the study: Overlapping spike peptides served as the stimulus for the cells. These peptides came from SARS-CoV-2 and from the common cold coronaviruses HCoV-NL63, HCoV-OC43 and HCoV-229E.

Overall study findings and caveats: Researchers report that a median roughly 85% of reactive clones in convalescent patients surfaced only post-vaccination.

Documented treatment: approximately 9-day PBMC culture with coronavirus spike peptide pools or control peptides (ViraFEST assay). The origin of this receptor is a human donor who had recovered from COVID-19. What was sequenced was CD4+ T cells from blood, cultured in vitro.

CDR3 region: CASSQDLSRREKLFF. For the CDR3, the DNA is TGCGCCAGCAGCCAAGACCTATCACGAAGGGAAAAACTGTTTTTT. The gene calls are TRBV4-1 and TRBJ1-4, with D unclear. Germline loops: CDR1 MGHRA, CDR2 YSYEKL. The CDR3 covers 15 residues. The V end was cut by 0 bases, the J end by 8 bases, with 13 bases between.